Below are 29 T cell receptor beta chains sequenced from a single sample in a study of blood T cell repertoires in COVID-19. Profiling relied on immunoSEQ multiplex PCR, and the TCRdb table lists in-frame clones only, not all of them. The table lists 40,000 to 50,000 clones, about 85% of them singletons. Sequencing used peripheral blood. These receptor sequences come from a human donor in a cohort sampled during active COVID-19.

The chain joins TRBV30 to TRBJ1-6; D ambiguous. Germline V gene lookup returns CDR1 GTSNPN and CDR2 SVGIG (reference sequence). V lost 4 bases to trimming and J lost 5 bases, with 12 bases between them. The CDR3 consists of 14 residues. The CDR3 nucleotides are TGTGCCTGGACCGGGGTTCTCCATAATTCACCCCTCCACTTT. The encoded protein is CAWTGVLHNSPLHF.

The chain is built from TRBV18 and TRBJ2-5; perhaps TRBD2 as D (6 bases). The CDR3 length is 16 residues. The germline CDR1 and CDR2 sequences are KGHSH and LQKENI. V was shortened by 0 bases and J by 3 bases, with 14 bases between the two germline ends. The CDR3 DNA follows: TGTGCCAGCTCACCACCGAACGGGGGAGCGAAAGAGACCCAGTACTTC. This codes for CASSPPNGGAKETQYF.

The rearrangement links TRBV7-3 to TRBJ2-1; no firm D call. This CDR3 is 15 amino acids long. Germline lookup yields CDR1 SGHTA and CDR2 FQGTGA. V shed 0 bases and J shed 0 bases, with 6 bases lying between them. CDR3 DNA: TGTGCCAGCAGCTTAACGTACAGCTCCTACAATGAGCAGTTCTTC. This gives the protein CASSLTYSSYNEQFF.

The V call is TRBV7-9, the J call TRBJ1-2, with D unresolved. The CDR3 is 12 residues long. Germline lookup yields CDR1 SEHNR and CDR2 FQNEAQ (reference sequence). V was clipped by 5 bases and J by 8 bases, with 12 bases between them. The CDR3 region is CASSATGEGYTF. CDR3 coding DNA: TGTGCCAGCAGCGCTACCGGAGAGGGCTACACCTTC.

This clone was observed a single time. This sequence joins TRBV5-1 and TRBJ2-6, with 7 bases that match TRBD1. The CDR3 covers 17 residues. Germline-derived CDR1 and CDR2 are SGHRS and YFSETQ. After removal of 1 base from V and 0 bases from J, the junction contained 4 bases not matched to a gene. The CDR3 nucleotides are TGCGCCAGCAGCTTGAAGGGGGCCAGCTCTGGGGCCAACGTCCTGACTTTC. Translated, it gives CASSLKGASSGANVLTF.

The chain uses TRBV7-2 and TRBJ2-7; a weak D match, TRBD1 (6 bases). This CDR3 comprises 14 residues. Trimming stripped 4 bases from V and 3 bases from J, with 13 bases between. Germline assignment: CDR1 SGHTA and CDR2 FQGNSA. The CDR3 protein is CASSSGQPNYEQYF. The CDR3 DNA reads as TGTGCCAGCAGCTCGGGACAACCAAACTACGAGCAGTACTTC.

The chain links TRBV6-2 or TRBV6-3 to TRBJ2-2; the D gene is possibly TRBD1 (5 bases). Germline V gives CDR1 MNHEY, CDR2 SVGEGT. The V and J ends lost 0 bases and 2 bases respectively, with 13 bases between them. The CDR3 has 17 amino acids. The chain's CDR3 is CASSYSRQITNTGELFF. The CDR3 coding sequence is TGTGCCAGCAGTTACTCGAGACAGATTACTAACACCGGGGAGCTGTTTTTT.

This chain connects TRBV5-4 to TRBJ2-7; tentatively, D is TRBD1 (6 bases). Germline V gene data show CDR1 as SGHNT and CDR2 as YYREEE (reference sequence). The CDR3 is 14 amino acids. With 4 bases removed from V and 0 bases from J, the gap between germline ends came to 11 bases. CDR3: CASSQQGASYEQYF. DNA for the CDR3: TGTGCCAGCAGCCAACAGGGTGCCTCCTACGAGCAGTACTTC.

The chain joins TRBV7-9 to TRBJ2-7, with 9 bases aligning to TRBD1. Germline CDR1 is SEHNR and CDR2 is FQNEAQ (reference sequence). V shed 10 bases, J shed 4 bases, and the junction held 8 bases outside the gene matches. The CDR3 is 13 residues long. The CDR3 region has the DNA TGTGCCATCACGGGACAGGGCCGATACGAGCAGTACTTC. As protein: CAITGQGRYEQYF.

J is TRBJ2-4 and V is TRBV9, with a tentative D call TRBD1 (7 bases). CDR3 size: 16 residues. The V gene lost 2 bases and the J gene lost 7 bases, with 19 bases spanning the gap. Germline V gives CDR1 SGDLS, CDR2 YYNGEE. The CDR3 DNA sequence: TGTGCCAGCAGCGTGGAGGGGGCGACGCGAGGGAACATTCAGTACTTC. Translation gives CASSVEGATRGNIQYF.

The chain recombines TRBV6-5 with TRBJ1-1; D gene ambiguous. V was cut by 0 bases and J by 7 bases, with 6 bases left in between. Germline V lookup: CDR1 MNHEY, CDR2 SVGAGI. The CDR3 extends over 12 amino acids. CDR3 bases: TGTGCCAGCAGTTACTCGACGGGTGAAGCTTTCTTT. Amino acids: CASSYSTGEAFF.

In its sample, this clone was seen a few times. The chain employs TRBV7-6 and TRBJ2-2, with 10 bases that match TRBD2. The CDR3 contains 16 residues. Trimming removed 2 bases from V and 7 bases from J; junction bases left unmatched: 7. Germline CDR1 reads SGHVS; CDR2 reads FNYEAQ. Here the CDR3 reads CASSLLLAGEYGELFF. Here the CDR3 DNA reads TGTGCCAGCAGCTTATTGCTAGCGGGAGAGTACGGGGAGCTGTTTTTT.

The chain carries TRBV6-5 and TRBJ1-2, with D possibly TRBD1 on 5 matching bases. The V gene's germline CDR1 is MNHEY and CDR2 SVGAGI. The CDR3 extends over 14 amino acids. Trimming cost V 0 bases and J 7 bases, with 12 bases left between them. This CDR3 is CASSYSQGSSGYTF. In DNA, the CDR3 is TGTGCCAGCAGTTACTCGCAGGGAAGTAGTGGCTACACCTTC.

The chain has TRBV2 and TRBJ1-4; D unclear. Germline lookup yields CDR1 SNHLY and CDR2 FYNNEI. This CDR3 comprises 13 residues. The V end lost 2 bases, the J end lost 6 bases, and 7 bases lay between the germline ends. The CDR3 region is CASSELFHEKLFF. CDR3 nucleotide sequence: TGTGCCAGCAGTGAACTTTTTCATGAAAAACTGTTTTTT. The full variable domain, its missing parts supplied by reference TRBV2 and TRBJ1-4, is EPEVTQTPSHQVTQMGQEVILRCVPISNHLYFYWYRQILGQKVEFLVSFYNNEISEKSEIFDDQFSVERPDGSNFTLKIRSTKLEDSAMYFCASSELFHEKLFFGSGTQLSVL.

The rearrangement links TRBV12-3 or TRBV12-4 to TRBJ1-3; D might be TRBD1 (6 bases). The CDR3 has 13 amino acids. Trimming removed 5 bases from V and 6 bases from J, with 11 bases in between. Written as DNA, the CDR3 is TGTGCCAGCAGTCAAGGGGGGGTAAACACCATATATTTT. It encodes CASSQGGVNTIYF.

The chain recombines TRBV19 with TRBJ2-7, with 8 bases identical to TRBD1. V lost 11 bases, J lost 0 bases, and 9 bases stayed unmatched. CDR1 is LNHDA and CDR2 is SQIVND in the germline V gene (reference sequence). The CDR3 loop spans 14 amino acids. The CDR3 loop reads CASTSGQASYEQYF. Here the CDR3 DNA reads TGTGCCTCCACCTCGGGACAGGCCTCCTACGAGCAGTACTTC.

The chain carries TRBV11-2 and TRBJ2-5; the D is unclear. Germline loops: CDR1 SGHAT, CDR2 FQNNGV. The CDR3 consists of 11 residues. The V and J ends lost 4 bases and 7 bases respectively, with 7 bases between them. The CDR3 DNA sequence: TGTGCCAGCAGCTCAACACCGACCCAGTACTTC. This codes for CASSSTPTQYF.

The rearrangement joins TRBV7-2 to TRBJ2-3; possibly TRBD2 for D (6 bases). The germline V gene encodes CDR1 SGHTA and CDR2 FQGNSA. Trimming stripped 0 bases from V and 1 base from J, with 11 bases between. The CDR3 is made up of 16 amino acids. The CDR3 region has the DNA TGTGCCAGCAGCTTAGCCGGCGGGATTGGCACAGATACGCAGTATTTT. Protein sequence: CASSLAGGIGTDTQYF.

DNA of the CDR3: TGTGCCGGCCTGATCCGGGGGACAGGGCCACCCCAGAAAGAGACCCAGTACTTC. This sequence encodes CAGLIRGTGPPQKETQYF. J is TRBJ2-5 and V is TRBV21-1; the table gives TRBD1 as D, unverified against the DNA. TRBV21-1 is given as a pseudogene. This CDR3 has 18 residues.

Here the CDR3 reads CASSPQLAGGRDTQYF. DNA for the CDR3: TGTGCCAGCAGCCCTCAACTAGCGGGAGGACGGGATACGCAGTATTTT. The chain uses TRBV5-4 and TRBJ2-3, with 12 bases aligning to TRBD2. Germline V gene sequence: CDR1 SGHNT, CDR2 YYREEE (reference sequence). The CDR3 is 16 amino acids. Trimming took 4 bases from V and 6 from J; bases not matched to a gene: 9.

This clone was detected only a few times. This chain connects TRBV6-6 to TRBJ2-3; TRBD1 might be the D (5 bases). The CDR3 spans 16 residues. Between the trimmed V and J ends, which lost 0 bases and 1 base, there was a span of 11 bases. Germline V lookup: CDR1 MNHNY, CDR2 SVGAGI (reference sequence). The CDR3 DNA reads TGTGCCAGCAGTTACTCGATTAGGGGTCGCACAGATACGCAGTATTTT. Translating gives CASSYSIRGRTDTQYF.

The chain links TRBV7-8 to TRBJ2-3; D may be TRBD1 (6 bases). This CDR3 has 12 amino acids. Germline CDR1 and CDR2: SGHVS and FQNEAQ. The V end lost 5 bases, the J end lost 11 bases, and 14 bases lay between the germline ends. CDR3 coding DNA: TGTGCCAGCAGCCTCGACAGGCAGGGGCAGTATTTT. Translated: CASSLDRQGQYF.

This chain uses TRBV6-5 with TRBJ1-3; D perhaps matches TRBD1 (6 bases). CDR1 is MNHEY, CDR2 SVGAGI, per germline. Trimming pared 9 bases from V and 0 bases from J, leaving 12 bases between. The CDR3 is 14 amino acids. Written as DNA, the CDR3 is TGTGCCAGTGAGGGACAACTCTCTGGAAACACCATATATTTT. Translation: CASEGQLSGNTIYF.

The CDR3 is CASSVTSGDTQYF. CDR3 sequence (DNA): TGTGCCAGCTCAGTAACTTCTGGAGATACGCAGTATTTT. The V and J genes are TRBV18 and TRBJ2-3, with unresolved D. The CDR3 covers 13 residues. V was shortened by 5 bases and J by 5 bases, with 11 bases between the two germline ends. Germline lookup yields CDR1 KGHSH and CDR2 LQKENI. Combining the CDR3 with reference TRBV18 and TRBJ2-3 gives the whole variable domain NAGVMQNPRHLVRRRGQEARLRCSPMKGHSHVYWYRQLPEEGLKFMVYLQKENIIDESGMPKERFSAEFPKEGPSILRIQQVVRGDSAAYFCASSVTSGDTQYFGPGTRLTVL.

CDR3 in amino acids: CASITTSGTVGEQFF. The CDR3 DNA sequence: TGTGCCAGCATCACGACTAGCGGGACGGTAGGTGAGCAGTTCTTC. V gene TRBV27 combines with J gene TRBJ2-1; 11 bases are shared with TRBD2. The CDR3 is 15 amino acids. V shed 7 bases, J shed 9 bases, and the junction held 11 bases outside the gene matches. Germline CDR1 is MNHEY and CDR2 is SMNVEV (reference sequence).

Here the CDR3 reads CASSLDPPRDRGPNYGYTF. CDR3 coding DNA: TGTGCCAGCAGCTTAGATCCCCCTCGGGACAGGGGGCCTAACTATGGCTACACCTTC. The chain combines TRBV11-3 with TRBJ1-2; the match to TRBD1 covers 12 bases. There are 19 residues in the CDR3. CDR1 is SGHNT, CDR2 YENEEA, per germline. V gave up 0 bases and J gave up 0 bases; unmatched junction bases: 8.

The rearrangement links TRBV5-1 to TRBJ1-3; 11 bases align to TRBD1. The CDR3 runs to 15 residues. The J segment lost 6 bases and the V segment lost 4 bases, leaving 6 bases of the junction unmatched. Per the germline V gene, CDR1 is SGHRS and CDR2 is YFSETQ. For the CDR3, the DNA is TGCGCCAGCAGCGCCAGGACAGGGGGCGAAAACACCATATATTTT. This translates into CASSARTGGENTIYF.

This clone was seen a handful of times. The chain combines TRBV9 with TRBJ1-6; D perhaps matches TRBD1 (5 bases). Looked up from germline, CDR1 is SGDLS and CDR2 is YYNGEE. Trimming cost V 7 bases and J 5 bases, with 13 bases left between them. CDR3 size: 14 residues. CDR3 coding DNA: TGTGCCAGCTCGAAGGGGCAGAATAATTCACCCCTCCACTTT. Protein product: CASSKGQNNSPLHF.

The chain links TRBV4-3 to TRBJ2-1, with D tentatively TRBD1 (5 bases). V gave up 1 base and J gave up 1 base, with 11 bases separating them. CDR3 size: 16 residues. The germline CDR1 and CDR2 sequences are LGHNA and YSLEER. The CDR3 sequence: CASSQARATSYNEQFF. The DNA for the CDR3 is TGCGCCAGCAGCCAAGCCAGGGCGACTTCCTACAATGAGCAGTTCTTC.